The 17 T cell receptor beta chains reported below all come from one sample, sequenced in a study of CD8+ T cells in alopecia areata. Extracted from the samples, RNA was reverse transcribed into cDNA to serve as the sequencing template. Clones were sequenced by immunoSEQ multiplex PCR, and TCRdb holds only the in-frame ones, with some missing. The data contain about 200,000 clones, roughly 60% of them singletons. Documented treatment: oral pan-JAK inhibitor, 5-10 mg twice daily. Sequenced here: CD4+ T cells sorted from blood, sampled around week 50, from a patient treated with tofacitinib. The source of these receptors is a human donor with alopecia areata.

This clone has a handful of counts. The chain joins TRBV5-1 to TRBJ2-3; the D gene is possibly TRBD1 (5 bases). CDR3 size: 18 residues. Germline values: CDR1 SGHRS, CDR2 YFSETQ. Trimming cost V 3 bases and J 0 bases, with 20 bases left between them. CDR3 residues: CASSSTALRALSTDTQYF. As DNA, the CDR3 is TGCGCCAGCAGCTCCACCGCCCTCAGGGCCCTGAGCACAGATACGCAGTATTTT.

V is TRBV29-1 and J is TRBJ2-3, with 10 bases that match TRBD2. J lost 1 base, V lost 8 bases, and 3 bases had no gene match. The CDR3 extends over 13 amino acids. Germline CDR1 and CDR2: SQVTM and ANQGSEA. The CDR3 region has the DNA TGCAGCATCGGGACTAGCGGCACAGATACGCAGTATTTT. This codes for CSIGTSGTDTQYF.

The gene calls are TRBV7-2 and TRBJ2-7; D gene uncertain. The V gene's germline CDR1 is SGHTA and CDR2 FQGNSA. The CDR3 runs to 15 residues. The V end lost 5 bases, the J end lost 5 bases, and 19 bases lay between the germline ends. The CDR3 loop is CASSPGMVGADEQYF. CDR3 nucleotide sequence: TGTGCCAGCAGCCCCGGTATGGTGGGCGCGGACGAGCAGTACTTC.

The chain employs TRBV7-8 and TRBJ2-7; D remains ambiguous. Per the germline V gene, CDR1 is SGHVS and CDR2 is FQNEAQ. CDR3 length: 14 amino acids. V was cut by 5 bases and J by 2 bases, with 13 bases left in between. The chain's CDR3 is CASSPESLPYEQYF. The DNA for the CDR3 is TGTGCCAGCAGCCCAGAGTCGCTCCCCTACGAGCAGTACTTC.

This clone was observed a handful of times. The V call is TRBV11-2, the J call TRBJ2-7; 10 bases map to TRBD2. V shed 4 bases and J 6 bases; nucleotides not matched to a gene: 6. In germline, CDR1 is SGHAT, CDR2 FQNNGV. The CDR3 spans 14 residues. The CDR3 spells CASSSSLAGVEQYF. CDR3 DNA: TGTGCCAGCAGCTCGTCCCTAGCGGGGGTCGAGCAGTACTTC.

The gene calls are TRBV6-1 and TRBJ2-4; 7 positions match TRBD1. V lost 4 bases and J lost 2; bases outside the gene matches: 5. Germline assignment: CDR1 MNHNS and CDR2 SASEGT. The CDR3 sequence is 15 residues long. The CDR3 DNA is TGTGCCAGCAGTGGGAACAGGGGTCCCAAAAACATTCAGTACTTC. It yields the protein CASSGNRGPKNIQYF.

The V gene is TRBV30, the J gene TRBJ1-2; TRBD1 aligns across 7 bases. V shed 5 bases, J shed 7 bases, and the junction held 7 bases outside the gene matches. Germline V lookup: CDR1 GTSNPN, CDR2 SVGIG (reference sequence). CDR3 length equals 12 residues. The chain's CDR3 is CAWWTGRSGYTF. The CDR3 DNA reads as TGTGCCTGGTGGACAGGTAGAAGTGGCTACACCTTC.

The rearrangement links TRBV25-1 to TRBJ1-2; 8 nucleotides agree with TRBD1. This CDR3 is built from 13 residues. The germline gives CDR1 MGHDK, CDR2 SYGVNS. V lost 2 bases and J lost 4; bases outside the gene matches: 0. CDR3 sequence (DNA): TGTGCCAGCAGTGAAACAGGGGGCTATGGCTACACCTTC. It is translated as CASSETGGYGYTF.

CDR3 sequence (DNA): TGCGCCAGCAGCCCCGAGGGAGGGAGATCCTATGGCTACACCTTC. It codes for CASSPEGGRSYGYTF. The gene calls are TRBV5-1 and TRBJ1-2; unclear D gene. Trimming removed 4 bases from V and 4 bases from J, with 17 bases in between. There are 15 residues in the CDR3. Germline CDR1 is SGHRS and CDR2 is YFSETQ.

V gene TRBV5-6 combines with J gene TRBJ2-5, with a tentative D call TRBD2 (5 bases). CDR1 is SGHDT and CDR2 is YYEEEE in the germline V gene. Deletions cut 1 base from V and 7 bases from J, with 8 bases between. The CDR3 is 12 residues long. CDR3 coding DNA: TGTGCCAGCAGCTTGTCCGCGGGGACCCAGTACTTC. This sequence encodes CASSLSAGTQYF.

V gene TRBV5-4 combines with J gene TRBJ2-3; 7 nucleotides align to TRBD2. V shed 4 bases, J shed 4 bases, and the junction held 6 bases outside the gene matches. CDR1 is SGHNT, CDR2 YYREEE, per germline (reference sequence). CDR3 size: 14 residues. DNA of the CDR3: TGTGCCAGCAGCAGTGGACTAGATCCAGATACGCAGTATTTT. This encodes CASSSGLDPDTQYF.

The chain combines TRBV2 with TRBJ2-5; 8 bases are a match to TRBD2. V gave up 7 bases and J gave up 5 bases; unmatched junction bases: 6. CDR1 and CDR2 (germline): SNHLY, FYNNEI. The length of the CDR3 is 13 residues. In DNA form, the CDR3 reads TGTGCCAGCAATACGGGGGGGCCCGAGACCCAGTACTTC. Encoded protein: CASNTGGPETQYF.

V and J are TRBV25-1 and TRBJ1-2; 7 nucleotides align to TRBD1. CDR3 length equals 12 residues. V was pared by 6 bases and J by 8 bases, with 6 bases of the junction left unmatched. CDR1 and CDR2 (germline): MGHDK, SYGVNS. In DNA form, the CDR3 reads TGTGCCAGCAGCGGTACAGGGGACGGCTACACCTTC. Amino acids: CASSGTGDGYTF.

Here the CDR3 DNA reads TGTGCCAGCAGCAGACATCAAGAGACCCAGTACTTC. Translated, it gives CASSRHQETQYF. The chain uses TRBV2 and TRBJ2-5; D is unresolved. Germline CDR1 reads SNHLY; CDR2 reads FYNNEI. Trimming took 6 bases from V and 2 from J, leaving 7 bases between them. The CDR3 totals 12 residues.

In this sample, this clone turned up a few times. The CDR3 region has the DNA TGTGCCAGCAGCGACACGGGTGGTGAAAAACTGTTTTTT. It specifies CASSDTGGEKLFF. V and J are TRBV7-9 and TRBJ1-4; no reliable D call. V lost 5 bases and J lost 7, with 11 bases in between. Germline lookup yields CDR1 SEHNR and CDR2 FQNEAQ (reference sequence). The CDR3 extends over 13 amino acids.

The rearrangement joins TRBV5-1 to TRBJ1-5; tentative D call: TRBD1 (6 bases). Trimming stripped 1 base from V and 4 bases from J, with 12 bases between. Germline V gene sequence: CDR1 SGHRS, CDR2 YFSETQ. The CDR3 is 15 amino acids. Here the CDR3 reads CASSLTGARNQPQHF. In nucleotides, the CDR3 is TGCGCCAGCAGCTTGACGGGGGCGCGAAATCAGCCCCAGCATTTT.

V usage is TRBV29-1 and J usage is TRBJ2-5; the D gene could be TRBD1 or TRBD2 (5 bases each). The germline CDR1 and CDR2 sequences are SQVTM and ANQGSEA. This CDR3 contains 15 residues. Trimming cost V 7 bases and J 8 bases, with 26 bases left between them. CDR3 nucleotides: TGCAGCGGTAATCCTCCGGGACCCCCGACGGAAACCCAGTACTTC. This gives the protein CSGNPPGPPTETQYF.